These 3 T cell receptor beta chains share one sample of origin, sequenced in a study of shared clonotypes between healthy human individuals. Naive CD8 cells, CD45RO-negative and positively selected for CCR7, excluded terminally differentiated effector memory CD45RA+ cells. Profiling relied on immunoSEQ multiplex PCR, and the TCRdb table lists in-frame clones only, not all of them. The sample yields fewer than 800,000 clones, about 90% seen once. Sequenced: naive CD8+ T cells sorted from blood. Receptor source: a man aged 25 to 45 in good health.

In the case of this clone: A much larger clone is a single base away; this may be a read error. The sample holds other DNA sequences that translate to the same CDR3. This rearrangement joins TRBV27 to TRBJ2-7; no definite D call. V shed 6 bases and J shed 1 base, with 4 bases lying between them. The CDR3 extends over 11 amino acids. CDR1 is MNHEY and CDR2 is SMNVEV in the germline V gene (reference sequence). The CDR3 loop is CASRSSYEQYF. CDR3 nucleotides: TGTGCCAGCAGGAGTTCCTACGAGCAGTACTTC.

This sequence joins TRBV2 and TRBJ1-4; 8 nucleotides line up with TRBD1. Per germline, CDR1 SNHLY and CDR2 FYNNEI. V lost 5 bases and J lost 8; bases outside the gene matches: 1. This CDR3 region has 12 residues. For the CDR3, the DNA is TGTGCCAGCAGTTACAGGGGGGAAAAACTGTTTTTT. Its protein product is CASSYRGEKLFF.

The genes are TRBV9 and TRBJ2-5, with TRBD1 matching 8 bases. J lost 5 bases, V lost 3 bases, and 3 bases had no gene match. This CDR3 contains 13 residues. Germline CDR1 reads SGDLS; CDR2 reads YYNGEE. CDR3 bases: TGTGCCAGCAGCGAGGGGGACAGGGAGACCCAGTACTTC. Its translation: CASSEGDRETQYF.